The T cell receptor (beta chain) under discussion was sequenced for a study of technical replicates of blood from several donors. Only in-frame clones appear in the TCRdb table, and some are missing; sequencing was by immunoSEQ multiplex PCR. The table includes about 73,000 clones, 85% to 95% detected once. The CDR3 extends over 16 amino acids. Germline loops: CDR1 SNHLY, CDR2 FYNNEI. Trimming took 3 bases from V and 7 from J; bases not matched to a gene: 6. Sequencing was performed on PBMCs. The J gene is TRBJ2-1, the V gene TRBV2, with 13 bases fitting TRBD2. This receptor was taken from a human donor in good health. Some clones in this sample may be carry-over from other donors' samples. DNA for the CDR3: TGTGCCAGCAGTGACCCCACTAGCGGGGGGGGAAATGAGCAGTTCTTC. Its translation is CASSDPTSGGGNEQFF.